Listed here are 21 T cell receptor beta chains from one sample, sequenced in a study of cytomegalovirus exposure and HLA in healthy donors. Using immunoSEQ multiplex PCR, the repertoire was profiled, and TCRdb retains in-frame clones only, with some absent. The sample shows about 120,000 clones, approximately 90% of them seen only once. The source material was PBMCs. The receptor source for this set is a woman under 30 in good health and CMV-seronegative.

The DNA for the CDR3 is TGTGCCAGCAGCCTCCACCCTCTAGCGGGGGGGCCGACCGGGGAGCTGTTTTTT. It translates to CASSLHPLAGGPTGELFF. J is TRBJ2-2 and V is TRBV13; 12 nucleotides match TRBD2. Germline values: CDR1 PRHDT, CDR2 FYEKMQ (reference sequence). The V segment lost 5 bases and the J segment 5 bases; nucleotides outside the gene matches: 12. This CDR3 contains 18 residues.

This rearrangement joins TRBV11-3 to TRBJ2-7; TRBD1 agrees at 8 bases. After removal of 3 bases from V and 3 bases from J, the junction contained 1 base not matched to a gene. Per the germline V gene, CDR1 is SGHNT and CDR2 is YENEEA. The CDR3 length is 13 residues. CDR3 region: CASSLDRDYEQYF. CDR3 coding DNA: TGTGCCAGCAGCTTGGACAGGGACTACGAGCAGTACTTC.

This chain links TRBV18 with TRBJ1-2, with 7 bases lining up with TRBD1. V trimming: 6 bases; J trimming: 4 bases; junction bases outside the gene matches: 14. This CDR3 spans 16 amino acids. Germline CDR1 and CDR2: KGHSH and LQKENI. DNA for the CDR3: TGTGCCAGCTCGCCCGACAGGGCAAGCGCTCTCTATGGCTACACCTTC. This codes for CASSPDRASALYGYTF. Looking up the rest from reference TRBV18 and TRBJ1-2 gives the full variable domain: NAGVMQNPRHLVRRRGQEARLRCSPMKGHSHVYWYRQLPEEGLKFMVYLQKENIIDESGMPKERFSAEFPKEGPSILRIQQVVRGDSAAYFCASSPDRASALYGYTFGSGTRLTVV.

The rearrangement uses TRBV6-5 and TRBJ1-5; maybe TRBD1 (5 bases). V was clipped by 2 bases and J by 2 bases, with 7 bases between them. The CDR3 runs 14 residues. Germline CDR1 and CDR2: MNHEY and SVGAGI. For the CDR3, the DNA is TGTGCCAGCAGTTACGGAGGGGGCAATCAGCCCCAGCATTTT. Translating gives CASSYGGGNQPQHF.

The rearrangement links TRBV18 to TRBJ2-7; 9 bases match TRBD1. The germline gives CDR1 KGHSH, CDR2 LQKENI. J was trimmed by 6 bases and V by 6 bases; bases with no gene match: 12. This CDR3 contains 15 residues. This CDR3 reads CASSRNRDRAFEQYF. CDR3 coding DNA: TGTGCCAGCTCCCGCAACCGGGACAGGGCCTTCGAGCAGTACTTC.

The gene calls are TRBV6-4 and TRBJ2-1; 8 bases are a match to TRBD2. Germline CDR1 reads MRHNA; CDR2 reads SNTAGT. This CDR3 spans 15 amino acids. V trimming: 3 bases; J trimming: 7 bases; junction bases outside the gene matches: 8. DNA of the CDR3: TGTGCCAGCAGTGAGGGGACTAGTGGGGGTAATGAGCAGTTCTTC. Its protein is CASSEGTSGGNEQFF.

The gene calls are TRBV19 and TRBJ1-2; D uncertain. Trimming stripped 3 bases from V and 5 bases from J, with 7 bases between. CDR3 size: 12 residues. Germline V gene data show CDR1 as LNHDA and CDR2 as SQIVND (reference sequence). The CDR3 DNA follows: TGTGCCAGTAGTATCTCTTTTTATGGCTACACCTTC. Translation: CASSISFYGYTF.

This clone was counted once. V usage is TRBV6-4 and J usage is TRBJ2-1; 9 bases map to TRBD1. The CDR3 runs to 12 residues. CDR1 is MRHNA, CDR2 SNTAGT, per germline. The junction had 1 base not matched to a gene; V was cut back by 1 base and J by 12 bases. The chain's CDR3 is CASSDLGQGQFF. The CDR3 coding sequence is TGTGCCAGCAGTGACTTGGGACAGGGGCAGTTCTTC.

This chain links TRBV9 with TRBJ2-7; tentative D call: TRBD1 (6 bases). Germline V CDR1 and CDR2: SGDLS, YYNGEE. Trimming shortened V by 3 bases and J by 6 bases, and 16 bases separated the two germline ends. This CDR3 spans 14 amino acids. The DNA for the CDR3 is TGTGCCAGCAGCGATCCAGGGGTTGGTGTCGAGCAGTACTTC. It codes for CASSDPGVGVEQYF. Complete variable domain (other parts from reference TRBV9 and TRBJ2-7): DSGVTQTPKHLITATGQRVTLRCSPRSGDLSVYWYQQSLDQGLQFLIQYYNGEERAKGNILERFSAQQFPDLHSELNLSSLELGDSALYFCASSDPGVGVEQYFGPGTRLTVT.

The chain employs TRBV9 and TRBJ1-5, with TRBD1 identical over 8 bases. The CDR3 contains 15 residues. V gave up 4 bases and J gave up 9 bases; unmatched junction bases: 12. Germline V lookup: CDR1 SGDLS, CDR2 YYNGEE. CDR3 DNA: TGTGCCAGCAGCCCCACCGGGACAGGCCCCGGGCCCCAGCATTTT. As protein: CASSPTGTGPGPQHF.

This clone has just a few counts. The CDR3 spells CASSLTRRGVEQYF. The CDR3 region has the DNA TGTGCCAGCAGCTTGACCCGCCGGGGGGTCGAGCAGTACTTC. This chain joins TRBV13 and TRBJ2-7; 7 bases fit TRBD2. CDR3 length: 14 amino acids. CDR1 is PRHDT and CDR2 is FYEKMQ in the germline V gene (reference sequence). V gave up 3 bases and J gave up 6 bases; unmatched junction bases: 8.

This chain uses TRBV19 with TRBJ2-1; 11 nucleotides align to TRBD2. V shed 5 bases and J 2 bases; nucleotides not matched to a gene: 5. CDR1 and CDR2 from the germline V gene are LNHDA and SQIVND (reference sequence). CDR3 length: 16 amino acids. The CDR3 nucleotides are TGTGCCAGTAGTGTTAGCGGGAGGGTTCCCTACAATGAGCAGTTCTTC. It encodes CASSVSGRVPYNEQFF.

This clone came up once. This chain links TRBV7-8 with TRBJ2-7; D may be TRBD1 (5 bases). The germline gives CDR1 SGHVS, CDR2 FQNEAQ. The CDR3 covers 15 residues. Trimming shortened V by 5 bases and J by 2 bases, and 16 bases separated the two germline ends. This CDR3 is CASSVARDSPYEQYF. CDR3 in DNA: TGTGCCAGCAGCGTCGCCAGGGATAGTCCCTACGAGCAGTACTTC.

This chain joins TRBV5-4 and TRBJ1-3, with TRBD1 matching over 9 bases. CDR1 is SGHNT, CDR2 YYREEE, per germline (reference sequence). This CDR3 contains 14 residues. Trimming cost V 3 bases and J 8 bases; bases outside gene matches: 6. CDR3 nucleotides: TGTGCCAGCAGCTCGATGACAGGGGGGGACACCATATATTTT. Translated, it gives CASSSMTGGDTIYF. The full variable domain, its missing parts supplied by reference TRBV5-4 and TRBJ1-3, is ETGVTQSPTHLIKTRGQQVTLRCSSQSGHNTVSWYQQALGQGPQFIFQYYREEENGRGNFPPRFSGLQFPNYSSELNVNALELDDSALYLCASSSMTGGDTIYFGEGSWLTVV.

This chain connects TRBV6-1 to TRBJ1-2; possibly TRBD1 for D (6 bases). Germline loops: CDR1 MNHNS, CDR2 SASEGT. The CDR3 is made up of 13 amino acids. V gave up 4 bases and J gave up 4 bases, with 10 bases separating them. The CDR3 sequence: CASSGQATYGYTF. The DNA of the CDR3 is TGTGCCAGCAGTGGACAGGCAACCTATGGCTACACCTTC.

The chain recombines TRBV7-8 with TRBJ1-2, with 8 bases fitting TRBD1. The length of the CDR3 is 13 residues. V lost 5 bases, J lost 8 bases, and 7 bases stayed unmatched. Germline V lookup: CDR1 SGHVS, CDR2 FQNEAQ. The CDR3 DNA follows: TGTGCCAGCAGCCCCCAGGGGGCGAAGGGCTACACCTTC. It specifies CASSPQGAKGYTF.

The chain joins TRBV19 to TRBJ2-7, with D perhaps matching TRBD2 (5 bases). The CDR3 is 15 amino acids. Trimming removed 3 bases at V and 1 base at J, with 13 bases between. Per germline, CDR1 LNHDA and CDR2 SQIVND (reference sequence). The CDR3 bases are TGTGCCAGTAGTATGGAGGCTAGGTTTTCCTACGAGCAGTACTTC. As protein: CASSMEARFSYEQYF.

The V and J genes are TRBV7-9 and TRBJ1-1; D is ambiguous. The germline CDR1 and CDR2 sequences are SEHNR and FQNEAQ (reference sequence). This CDR3 has 13 amino acids. V was cut by 5 bases and J by 11 bases, with 18 bases left in between. CDR3 in DNA: TGTGCCAGCAGCCCAGAGGGTAGCTCGCAGGCTTTCTTT. It specifies CASSPEGSSQAFF.

V and J are TRBV11-3 and TRBJ1-2; a weak D match, TRBD1 (5 bases). CDR1 SGHNT and CDR2 YENEEA come from the germline V gene. Trimming pared 3 bases from V and 6 bases from J, leaving 14 bases between. The CDR3 has 14 residues. The DNA for the CDR3 is TGTGCCAGCAGCTTTGGTGGTAAGGGGCATGGCTACACCTTC. It yields the protein CASSFGGKGHGYTF.

This clone has a handful of counts. In the same sample, other DNA sequences code for this CDR3. The chain employs TRBV19 and TRBJ2-5; D may be TRBD2 (5 bases). The ends were cut back, 1 base at V and 5 bases at J, with 8 bases in the middle. CDR1 and CDR2 (germline): LNHDA, SQIVND (reference sequence). This CDR3 is built from 13 residues. Here the CDR3 DNA reads TGTGCCAGTAGTATAGGAGGGCGGGAGACCCAGTACTTC. This sequence encodes CASSIGGRETQYF.

V usage is TRBV5-1 and J usage is TRBJ2-3; D gene ambiguous. Germline lookup yields CDR1 SGHRS and CDR2 YFSETQ. V lost 0 bases, J lost 2 bases, and 7 bases lay in between. This CDR3 spans 14 amino acids. CDR3 bases: TGCGCCAGCAGCTTGGTGGCCCACACAGATACGCAGTATTTT. It is translated as CASSLVAHTDTQYF.